This TCR beta chain is drawn from a study of T cell changes during pregnancy in multiple sclerosis. This clone was recorded only once. Profiling relied on immunoSEQ multiplex PCR, and the TCRdb table lists in-frame clones only, not all of them. Among 65,000 to 85,000 clones, about 92% were seen once, and the ten largest hold 0.21%. The sequences come from CD4+ T cells from peripheral blood mononuclear cells, collected before pregnancy. The receptor was derived from a female donor with multiple sclerosis, enrolled in a pregnancy study.

CDR3 bases: TGTGCCAGCAGCGTAAGGTGGGAGAACAATGAGCAGTTCTTC. It specifies CASSVRWENNEQFF. V and J are TRBV9 and TRBJ2-1; a weak D match, TRBD2 (5 bases). The CDR3 covers 14 residues. The V and J ends lost 1 base and 5 bases respectively, with 10 bases between them. Germline CDR1 SGDLS, CDR2 YYNGEE. The variable domain in full, completed from reference TRBV9 and TRBJ2-1, reads DSGVTQTPKHLITATGQRVTLRCSPRSGDLSVYWYQQSLDQGLQFLIQYYNGEERAKGNILERFSAQQFPDLHSELNLSSLELGDSALYFCASSVRWENNEQFFGPGTRLTVL.